This T cell receptor (beta chain) came from a study of T cells expressing NK-cell markers. About the study: Sorted CD3+CD56-NKG2C+, CD3+CD56+NKG2C- and CD3+CD56+NKG2C+ T cells were the source of the TCR beta repertoires.

TCRdb re-called the 5' RACE reads and gives one entry per CDR3 protein, without DNA. The listing records just under 150,000 distinct CDR3 sequences. The CDR3 covers 16 residues. Germline V CDR1 and CDR2: SEHNR, FQNEAQ (reference sequence). The genes are TRBV7-9 and TRBJ2-3. The sample taken for sequencing was blood T cells: a sorted CD56 or NKG2C T cell subset, CD4+ or CD8+ T cells, or bulk PBMC T cells (not recorded which). The receptor's source is a young man in good health. CDR3 sequence reads: CASSPTAGTSTDTQYF.